This entry lists 30 T cell receptor beta chains sequenced from one sample in a study of blood T cell repertoires in COVID-19. Sequenced by immunoSEQ multiplex PCR; TCRdb stores in-frame clones only, minus some. Of about 220,000 clones listed, more than 75% were seen once; the top ten hold 1.5% to 2%. The specimen was peripheral blood. Receptor source: a man aged 35 to 55 with active or convalescent COVID-19.

The chain combines TRBV28 with TRBJ1-2; D is uncertain. CDR3 size: 16 residues. V dropped 2 bases and J dropped 3 bases, with 16 bases sitting between them. Germline V gene lookup returns CDR1 MDHEN and CDR2 SYDVKM. CDR3 region: CASSLQPGKADYGYTF. The CDR3 coding sequence is TGTGCCAGCAGTTTACAGCCGGGAAAGGCCGACTATGGCTACACCTTC.

The V and J genes are TRBV4-1 and TRBJ1-5; tentatively, D is TRBD1 (5 bases). Germline values: CDR1 MGHRA, CDR2 YSYEKL. V was pared by 3 bases and J by 3 bases, with 15 bases between. This CDR3 contains 16 residues. The CDR3 nucleotides read TGCGCCAGCAGCCACCGATTTGGAGGGACCAATCAGCCCCAGCATTTT. This encodes CASSHRFGGTNQPQHF.

The genes are TRBV19 and TRBJ1-2, with 9 bases matching TRBD1. This CDR3 spans 14 amino acids. V was clipped by 6 bases and J by 3 bases; unmatched bases: 5. CDR1 LNHDA and CDR2 SQIVND come from the germline V gene (reference sequence). CDR3 loop: CASSRTGAHYGYTF. CDR3 sequence (DNA): TGTGCCAGTAGCCGGACAGGGGCCCACTATGGCTACACCTTC.

This clone was counted a few times. The chain couples TRBV2 to TRBJ1-2; D is ambiguous. Looked up from germline, CDR1 is SNHLY and CDR2 is FYNNEI. The CDR3 sequence is 12 residues long. V gave up 0 bases and J gave up 5 bases, with 4 bases separating them. CDR3 loop: CASSEAQYGYTF. The CDR3 bases are TGTGCCAGCAGTGAAGCACAGTATGGCTACACCTTC.

The CDR3 coding sequence is TGTGCCAGCAGCTTAACGCAGGGCGTTAATTCACCCCTCCACTTT. Encoded protein: CASSLTQGVNSPLHF. V usage is TRBV11-2 and J usage is TRBJ1-6; tentative D call: TRBD1 (5 bases). Germline assignment: CDR1 SGHAT and CDR2 FQNNGV. The CDR3 sequence is 15 residues long. V lost 2 bases and J 6 bases, leaving 11 bases between the germline ends.

V gene TRBV5-1 combines with J gene TRBJ2-1, with D perhaps TRBD1 (6 bases). Germline CDR1 reads SGHRS; CDR2 reads YFSETQ. This CDR3 region has 14 residues. V was shortened by 3 bases and J by 10 bases, with 17 bases between the two germline ends. CDR3 nucleotides: TGCGCCAGCAGCTCGGACAGCTCGAGGGACGAGCAGTTCTTC. Protein product: CASSSDSSRDEQFF.

This chain joins TRBV24-1 and TRBJ2-1; D is perhaps TRBD2 (7 bases). CDR3 length: 17 amino acids. The germline V gene encodes CDR1 KGHDR and CDR2 SFDVKD. Between the trimmed V and J ends, which lost 1 base and 2 bases, there was a span of 14 bases. CDR3 protein: CATSDFRRGLPYNEQFF. In DNA form, the CDR3 reads TGTGCCACCAGTGATTTTAGGCGGGGGCTACCCTACAATGAGCAGTTCTTC.

The chain is built from TRBV5-1 and TRBJ1-4; D is unresolved. From germline, CDR1 is SGHRS and CDR2 YFSETQ. V lost 0 bases, J lost 0 bases, and 6 bases lay in between. This CDR3 region has 15 residues. The CDR3 DNA is TGCGCCAGCAGCTTGGAGCCGGCAACTAATGAAAAACTGTTTTTT. This codes for CASSLEPATNEKLFF.

This clone was detected once. The chain couples TRBV7-3 to TRBJ1-1, with 9 bases that match TRBD1. Unmatched junction bases numbered 7, after V lost 0 bases and J lost 11 bases. Germline assignment: CDR1 SGHTA and CDR2 FQGTGA. The CDR3 length is 14 residues. The chain's CDR3 is CASSLTGQGSHAFF. Here the CDR3 DNA reads TGTGCCAGCAGCTTAACGGGACAGGGTTCGCACGCTTTCTTT.

The CDR3 DNA reads as TGTGCCACCTCCGGGTCGTACTCCTACGAGCAGTACTTC. It codes for CATSGSYSYEQYF. V gene TRBV6-5 combines with J gene TRBJ2-7; no reliable D call. Germline V CDR1 and CDR2: MNHEY, SVGAGI. V gave up 10 bases and J gave up 0 bases, with 13 bases separating them. CDR3 length: 13 residues.

The V gene is TRBV27, the J gene TRBJ2-1; 7 positions match TRBD2. The CDR3 has 15 amino acids. Germline CDR1 reads MNHEY; CDR2 reads SMNVEV (reference sequence). V shed 3 bases, J shed 3 bases, and the junction held 5 bases outside the gene matches. The CDR3: CASSFLGDYYNEQFF. CDR3 DNA sequence: TGTGCCAGCAGTTTTCTTGGGGACTACTACAATGAGCAGTTCTTC.

The J gene is TRBJ2-5, the V gene TRBV7-3, with 11 bases matching TRBD1. CDR3 length: 15 residues. Germline trimming cut 5 bases from V and 4 bases from J; bases unmatched to any gene: 6. The V gene's germline CDR1 is SGHTA and CDR2 FQGTGA. Here the CDR3 reads CASSPDRGQGETQYF. The DNA of the CDR3 is TGTGCCAGCAGCCCGGACAGGGGGCAGGGAGAGACCCAGTACTTC. The full variable domain, with the rest looked up from reference TRBV7-3 and TRBJ2-5, is GAGVSQTPSNKVTEKGKYVELRCDPISGHTALYWYRQSLGQGPEFLIYFQGTGAADDSGLPNDRFFAVRPEGSVSTLKIQRTERGDSAVYLCASSPDRGQGETQYFGPGTRLLVL.

The chain joins TRBV28 to TRBJ2-3, with 8 bases lining up with TRBD2. Germline CDR1 is MDHEN and CDR2 is SYDVKM. Losses at the gene ends were 7 bases for V and 2 bases for J; bases not matched to a gene: 11. The CDR3 runs to 16 residues. The CDR3 is CASKVRLASSTDTQYF. CDR3 nucleotide sequence: TGTGCCAGCAAGGTCCGACTAGCGAGTTCCACAGATACGCAGTATTTT.

The V gene is TRBV9, the J gene TRBJ2-7, with 7 bases aligning to TRBD1. The trim removed 0 bases at V and 3 bases at J, leaving 3 bases unmatched. Germline loops: CDR1 SGDLS, CDR2 YYNGEE. The CDR3 has 14 residues. CDR3 loop: CASSVGQGDYEQYF. The CDR3 region has the DNA TGTGCCAGCAGCGTAGGACAGGGCGACTACGAGCAGTACTTC.

The genes are TRBV27 and TRBJ1-2; 7 positions match TRBD1. Losses at the gene ends were 3 bases for V and 6 bases for J; bases not matched to a gene: 7. Germline V CDR1 and CDR2: MNHEY, SMNVEV (reference sequence). This CDR3 region has 14 residues. This CDR3 is CASSFSRGFHGYTF. The DNA for the CDR3 is TGTGCCAGCAGTTTCTCCAGGGGGTTTCATGGCTACACCTTC.

The rearrangement links TRBV19 to TRBJ2-2; the match to TRBD2 covers 12 bases. V lost 2 bases to trimming and J lost 7 bases; unmatched junction nucleotides: 5. The CDR3 totals 16 residues. Germline V gene sequence: CDR1 LNHDA, CDR2 SQIVND (reference sequence). The CDR3 DNA sequence: TGTGCCAGTAGTATATCACTAGCGGGAGGCAGCGGGGAGCTGTTTTTT. It specifies CASSISLAGGSGELFF. The full variable domain, completed using reference TRBV19 and TRBJ2-2, is DGGITQSPKYLFRKEGQNVTLSCEQNLNHDAMYWYRQDPGQGLRLIYYSQIVNDFQKGDIAEGYSVSREKKESFPLTVTSAQKNPTAFYLCASSISLAGGSGELFFGEGSRLTVL.

The chain links TRBV11-3 to TRBJ2-2, with 9 bases that match TRBD2. The CDR3 loop spans 15 amino acids. V trimming: 5 bases; J trimming: 3 bases; junction bases outside the gene matches: 4. Germline V CDR1 and CDR2: SGHNT, YENEEA. The CDR3 bases are TGTGCCAGCAGCCGGCGGGAGGGGGACACCGGGGAGCTGTTTTTT. This codes for CASSRREGDTGELFF.

Here the CDR3 DNA reads TGCAGCGTTGTTGGGCGAGCGGTGAACACTGAAGCTTTCTTT. Translation: CSVVGRAVNTEAFF. This chain uses TRBV29-1 with TRBJ1-1, with D uncertain. Between the trimmed V and J ends, which lost 4 bases and 0 bases, there was a span of 12 bases. The CDR3 has 14 residues. Germline CDR1 reads SQVTM; CDR2 reads ANQGSEA.

The V gene is TRBV7-9, the J gene TRBJ1-1; 9 bases agree with TRBD1. The CDR3 is 14 amino acids. J gave up 5 bases and V 3 bases, and 4 bases lay outside the gene matches. Germline CDR1 is SEHNR and CDR2 is FQNEAQ (reference sequence). The CDR3 DNA sequence: TGTGCCAGCAGCTTGACCGGGACAGGGACTGAAGCTTTCTTT. Protein sequence: CASSLTGTGTEAFF.

A note on this clone: The junction differs from germline at one of its ends, possibly a read error. The rearrangement uses TRBV28 and TRBJ1-3; D perhaps matches TRBD1 (5 bases). CDR1 is MDHEN and CDR2 is SYDVKM in the germline V gene. The CDR3 extends over 15 amino acids. CDR3 DNA: TGTGCCAGCACCCTTCACCCAGGGTCTGGAGACACCATATATTTT. The encoded protein is CASTLHPGSGDTIYF.

As DNA, the CDR3 is TGCGCCAGCAGCTTGTGGCAGGGCCGCACAGATACGCAGTATTTT. Amino acids: CASSLWQGRTDTQYF. The V and J genes are TRBV5-1 and TRBJ2-3; TRBD1 is a possible D gene (5 bases). V lost 1 base and J 1 base, leaving 10 bases between the germline ends. The CDR3 loop spans 15 amino acids. Per germline, CDR1 SGHRS and CDR2 YFSETQ.

J is TRBJ2-1 and V is TRBV28; D gene uncertain. Germline CDR1 MDHEN, CDR2 SYDVKM. The CDR3 is 12 residues long. The germline V and J ends were trimmed by 6 bases and 8 bases, with 11 bases remaining between them. The CDR3 DNA sequence: TGTGCCAGCAGCCCCCCTGTCCATGAGCAGTTCTTC. Its protein is CASSPPVHEQFF.

The V and J genes are TRBV7-9 and TRBJ1-2; 8 bases align to TRBD1. Trimming removed 1 base from V and 6 bases from J; junction bases left unmatched: 4. This CDR3 spans 14 amino acids. CDR1 and CDR2 (germline): SEHNR, FQNEAQ (reference sequence). CDR3 residues: CASSLGLTGDGYTF. The CDR3 DNA sequence: TGTGCCAGCAGCTTAGGGTTGACAGGGGATGGCTACACCTTC.

This chain connects TRBV27 to TRBJ1-2; D is uncertain. Germline CDR1 reads MNHEY; CDR2 reads SMNVEV (reference sequence). There are 15 residues in the CDR3. Trimming removed 3 bases from V and 7 bases from J, with 18 bases in between. CDR3 nucleotides: TGTGCCAGCAGTTTTGGTCAGACTAGTTTTACTGGCTACACCTTC. It specifies CASSFGQTSFTGYTF.

The rearrangement joins TRBV12-3 or TRBV12-4 to TRBJ2-2; maybe TRBD1 (6 bases). CDR3 length equals 12 residues. Trimming pared 4 bases from V and 8 bases from J, leaving 8 bases between. The CDR3 bases are TGTGCCAGCAGTTCAGGGGCAGGGGAGCTGTTTTTT. It yields the protein CASSSGAGELFF.

The V and J genes are TRBV7-2 and TRBJ2-1; 10 bases are shared with TRBD2. The germline gives CDR1 SGHTA, CDR2 FQGNSA. The length of the CDR3 is 16 residues. The trim removed 4 bases at V and 7 bases at J, leaving 10 bases unmatched. In DNA form, the CDR3 reads TGTGCCAGCAGCTACCAAGCGGGAGGGCCGCGGAATGAGCAGTTCTTC. Encoded protein: CASSYQAGGPRNEQFF.

This sequence joins TRBV6-4 and TRBJ1-1, with 9 bases aligning to TRBD1. V gave up 3 bases and J gave up 12 bases; unmatched junction bases: 5. Germline CDR1 and CDR2: MRHNA and SNTAGT. This CDR3 is 12 amino acids long. This CDR3 is CASSDGDRETFF. As DNA, the CDR3 is TGTGCCAGCAGTGATGGGGACAGGGAGACTTTCTTT.

This clone was observed once. The rearrangement links TRBV19 to TRBJ2-7; D is perhaps TRBD2 (6 bases). This CDR3 contains 15 residues. Looked up from germline, CDR1 is LNHDA and CDR2 is SQIVND (reference sequence). Trimming cost V 5 bases and J 3 bases, with 17 bases left between them. The CDR3 DNA sequence: TGTGCCAGTAGTCCGGGACTCGCGGGAATCTACGAGCAGTACTTC. It translates to CASSPGLAGIYEQYF.

V gene TRBV5-4 combines with J gene TRBJ2-1; 7 positions agree with TRBD2. Germline assignment: CDR1 SGHNT and CDR2 YYREEE (reference sequence). V dropped 5 bases and J dropped 2; count of bases not matched to a gene: 10. The CDR3 has 16 residues. CDR3 region: CASRSGDSGPYNEQFF. The CDR3 nucleotides are TGTGCCAGCAGATCGGGCGATAGCGGGCCCTACAATGAGCAGTTCTTC.

This clone was detected only a few times. The V gene is TRBV30, the J gene TRBJ1-2; 9 bases agree with TRBD1. The V gene end was trimmed by 7 bases and the J gene end by 3 bases; junction bases not matched to a gene: 12. CDR3 length: 15 amino acids. Germline V CDR1 and CDR2: GTSNPN, SVGIG (reference sequence). The DNA of the CDR3 is TGTGCCTTCCTACAGGGGGCTGATATTTACTATGGCTACACCTTC. Translation gives CAFLQGADIYYGYTF.